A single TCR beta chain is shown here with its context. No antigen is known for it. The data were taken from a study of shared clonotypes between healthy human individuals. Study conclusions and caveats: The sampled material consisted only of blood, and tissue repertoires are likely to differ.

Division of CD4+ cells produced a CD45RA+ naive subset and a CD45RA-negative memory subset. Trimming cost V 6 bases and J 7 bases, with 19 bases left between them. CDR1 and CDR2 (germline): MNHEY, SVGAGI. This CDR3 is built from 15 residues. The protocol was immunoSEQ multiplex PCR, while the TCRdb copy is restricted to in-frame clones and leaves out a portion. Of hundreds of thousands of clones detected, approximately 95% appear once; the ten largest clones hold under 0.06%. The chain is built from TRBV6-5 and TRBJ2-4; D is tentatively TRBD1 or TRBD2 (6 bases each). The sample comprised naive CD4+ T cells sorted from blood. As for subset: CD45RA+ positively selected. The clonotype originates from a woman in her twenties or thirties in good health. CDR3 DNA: TGTGCCAGCAGCCTACTGGTGGGGGGCGCGAACATTCAGTACTTC. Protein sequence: CASSLLVGGANIQYF.